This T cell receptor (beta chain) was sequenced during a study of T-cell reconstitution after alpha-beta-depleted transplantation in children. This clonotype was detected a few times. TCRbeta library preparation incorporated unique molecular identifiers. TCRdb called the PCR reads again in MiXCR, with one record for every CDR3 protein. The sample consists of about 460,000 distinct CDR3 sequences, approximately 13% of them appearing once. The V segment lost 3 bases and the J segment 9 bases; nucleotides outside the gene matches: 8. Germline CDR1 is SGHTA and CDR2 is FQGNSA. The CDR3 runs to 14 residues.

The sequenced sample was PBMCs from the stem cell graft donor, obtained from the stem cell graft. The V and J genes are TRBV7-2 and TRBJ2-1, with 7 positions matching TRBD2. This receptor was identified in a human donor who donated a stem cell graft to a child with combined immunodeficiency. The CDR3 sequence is CASSFQELAGEQFF. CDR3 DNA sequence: TGTGCCAGCAGCTTTCAAGAATTAGCGGGTGAGCAGTTCTTC.